This entry lists 16 T cell receptor beta chains sequenced from one sample in a study of identical twins. In TCRdb, the 5' RACE reads were re-called with MiXCR into one record per CDR3 protein. The table includes a few hundred thousand distinct CDR3 sequences, about 16% detected once. These data were also filed under a second study, of yellow fever vaccine responses in identical twins.

The specimen was CD4+ T cells sorted from blood. All receptors derive from a woman in her late teens or twenties in good health.

The J gene is TRBJ2-2, the V gene TRBV7-2; D may be TRBD2 (7 bases). The CDR3 has 16 residues. V lost 6 bases and J lost 4, with 18 bases in between. Germline values: CDR1 SGHTA, CDR2 FQGNSA. The CDR3 loop is CASRDRRGGGTGELFF. The CDR3 bases are TGTGCCAGCAGGGATCGGCGGGGAGGGGGCACCGGGGAGCTGTTTTTT.

The V call is TRBV12-3 or TRBV12-4, the J call TRBJ2-7, with 8 bases fitting TRBD1. Unmatched junction bases numbered 11, after V lost 1 base and J lost 3 bases. The CDR3 is made up of 17 amino acids. The CDR3 DNA reads TGTGCCAGCAGTTTAGGAACCCCAGGGGGCGGTTACTACGAGCAGTACTTC. This encodes CASSLGTPGGGYYEQYF.

CDR3: CSAAPTSGTDTQYF. The CDR3 DNA reads TGCAGTGCTGCTCCGACTAGCGGCACAGATACGCAGTATTTT. This chain uses TRBV20-1 with TRBJ2-3, with TRBD2 identical over 8 bases. The V gene end was trimmed by 5 bases and the J gene end by 1 base; junction bases not matched to a gene: 5. Germline values: CDR1 DFQATT, CDR2 SNEGSKA (reference sequence). The CDR3 covers 14 residues.

The chain is built from TRBV5-6 and TRBJ2-7, with 8 bases aligning to TRBD1. V shed 5 bases and J 2 bases; nucleotides not matched to a gene: 3. The CDR3 is 13 residues long. Germline CDR1 and CDR2: SGHDT and YYEEEE. The DNA of the CDR3 is TGTGCCAGCAGTTCGACAGGGGCCTACGAGCAGTACGTC. This gives the protein CASSSTGAYEQYV.

This chain joins TRBV5-1 and TRBJ2-7; the D is unclear. Germline V gives CDR1 SGHRS, CDR2 YFSETQ. The CDR3 runs 14 residues. Trimming took off 0 bases at V and 4 bases at J, with 11 bases between the two ends. DNA for the CDR3: TGCGCCAGCAGCTTGGTATTGGGCACTTACGAGCAGTACTTC. Its protein product is CASSLVLGTYEQYF.

This clonotype was counted a single time. The junction and the germline gene differ at one end; a read error may be behind it. J is TRBJ2-1 and V is TRBV3-1; D ambiguous. Looked up from germline, CDR1 is LGHDT and CDR2 is YNNKEL (reference sequence). The CDR3 length is 15 residues. The CDR3 nucleotides are TGTGCCTGCAGCCAAGTGTACTCCCGATACAATGAGCAGTTCTTC. This codes for CACSQVYSRYNEQFF.

This clonotype occurred many times. The J gene is TRBJ2-3, the V gene TRBV3-1; possible D gene TRBD2, 5 bases. The length of the CDR3 is 15 residues. Trimming took 2 bases from V and 2 from J, leaving 11 bases between them. In germline, CDR1 is LGHDT, CDR2 YNNKEL (reference sequence). Here the CDR3 reads CASSQQAVHTDTQYF. The CDR3 region has the DNA TGTGCCAGCAGCCAACAAGCGGTGCACACAGATACGCAGTATTTT.

The V call is TRBV29-1, the J call TRBJ2-1, with D hard to call. With 1 base removed from V and 4 bases from J, the gap between germline ends came to 17 bases. Germline V gene lookup returns CDR1 SQVTM and CDR2 ANQGSEA. The CDR3 loop spans 16 amino acids. Here the CDR3 DNA reads TGCAGCGTTGAAGTCGTTGGGTTGTCTCCTTACAATGAGCAGTTCTTC. It encodes CSVEVVGLSPYNEQFF.

This clonotype has just a few counts. The chain joins TRBV29-1 to TRBJ2-5; D is uncertain. Per the germline V gene, CDR1 is SQVTM and CDR2 is ANQGSEA. The CDR3 has 14 amino acids. V lost 3 bases and J lost 5, with 16 bases in between. The CDR3, as DNA: TGCAGCGTTGACGGGTCCGTAGTCCGTGAGACCCAGTACTTC. Translating gives CSVDGSVVRETQYF.

The rearrangement uses TRBV18 and TRBJ2-5; D is perhaps TRBD2 (6 bases). The CDR3 length is 13 residues. CDR1 is KGHSH and CDR2 is LQKENI in the germline V gene. V was pared by 6 bases and J by 1 base, with 9 bases between. In DNA form, the CDR3 reads TGTGCCAGCTCCGCGGGGATCCAAGAGACCCAGTACTTC. Encoded protein: CASSAGIQETQYF.

J is TRBJ1-4 and V is TRBV7-6; D gene ambiguous. The CDR3 covers 15 residues. V was shortened by 5 bases and J by 8 bases, with 18 bases between the two germline ends. Per germline, CDR1 SGHVS and CDR2 FNYEAQ. The CDR3 here is CASSRSTLPGEKLFF. DNA for the CDR3: TGTGCCAGCAGCAGATCAACCTTGCCGGGGGAAAAACTGTTTTTT.

This clonotype was detected only a few times. CDR3 sequence: CATRGQTSDTQYF. Written as DNA, the CDR3 is TGTGCCACCAGGGGACAGACTTCAGATACGCAGTATTTT. The chain has TRBV15 and TRBJ2-3; 7 nucleotides match TRBD1. V dropped 6 bases and J dropped 4; count of bases not matched to a gene: 4. The CDR3 is 13 amino acids. The V gene's germline CDR1 is LNHNV and CDR2 YYDKDF (reference sequence). The whole variable domain, remainder taken from reference TRBV15 and TRBJ2-3, is DAMVIQNPRYQVTQFGKPVTLSCSQTLNHNVMYWYQQKSSQAPKLLFHYYDKDFNNEADTPDNFQSRRPNTSFCFLDIRSPGLGDTAMYLCATRGQTSDTQYFGPGTRLTVL.

CDR3 sequence reads: CASSLDRILDTQYF. The DNA of the CDR3 is TGTGCCAGCAGTTTAGACAGAATTTTAGATACGCAGTATTTT. The rearrangement links TRBV27 to TRBJ2-3; a weak D match, TRBD1 (5 bases). V was pared by 2 bases and J by 5 bases, with 11 bases between. CDR3 length equals 14 residues. Looked up from germline, CDR1 is MNHEY and CDR2 is SMNVEV (reference sequence).

In DNA form, the CDR3 reads TGTGCCAGCAGTTACCCCACCGGGACAGGGGCCGGGGAGCTGTTTTTT. Translated: CASSYPTGTGAGELFF. V and J are TRBV6-2 or TRBV6-3 and TRBJ2-2; 10 bases are shared with TRBD1. The germline V gene has CDR1 MNHEY and CDR2 SVGEGT. J was trimmed by 6 bases and V by 2 bases; bases with no gene match: 6. The CDR3 totals 16 residues.

The genes are TRBV7-8 and TRBJ2-1; 10 bases line up with TRBD2. CDR3 length equals 19 residues. Germline V CDR1 and CDR2: SGHVS, FQNEAQ. J gave up 9 bases and V 0 bases, and 17 bases lay outside the gene matches. CDR3 loop: CASSLAPWASGRRLGEQFF. The DNA for the CDR3 is TGTGCCAGCAGCTTAGCGCCTTGGGCTAGCGGGAGAAGGTTGGGTGAGCAGTTCTTC.

There are a few counts of this clonotype. The chain employs TRBV24-1 and TRBJ2-6; D remains ambiguous. Between the trimmed V and J ends, which lost 4 bases and 1 base, there was a span of 7 bases. Germline lookup yields CDR1 KGHDR and CDR2 SFDVKD. The CDR3 runs 15 residues. The CDR3 reads CATSDSGSGANVLTF. The CDR3 DNA follows: TGTGCCACCAGTGACTCTGGATCTGGGGCCAACGTCCTGACTTTC.